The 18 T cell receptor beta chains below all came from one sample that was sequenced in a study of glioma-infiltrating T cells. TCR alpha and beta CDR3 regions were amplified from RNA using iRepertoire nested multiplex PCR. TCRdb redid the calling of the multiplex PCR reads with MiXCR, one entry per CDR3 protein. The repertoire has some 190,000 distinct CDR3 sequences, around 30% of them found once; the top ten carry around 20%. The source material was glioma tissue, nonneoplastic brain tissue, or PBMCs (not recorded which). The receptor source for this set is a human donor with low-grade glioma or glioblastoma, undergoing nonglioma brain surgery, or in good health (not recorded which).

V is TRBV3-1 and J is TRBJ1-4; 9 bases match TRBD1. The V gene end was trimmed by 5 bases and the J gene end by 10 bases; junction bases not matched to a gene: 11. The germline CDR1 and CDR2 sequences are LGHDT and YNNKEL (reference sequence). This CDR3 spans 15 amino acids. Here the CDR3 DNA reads TGTGCCAGCAGCTTTCCGGGACAGGGTAGAGGAAAACTGTTTTTT. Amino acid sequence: CASSFPGQGRGKLFF.

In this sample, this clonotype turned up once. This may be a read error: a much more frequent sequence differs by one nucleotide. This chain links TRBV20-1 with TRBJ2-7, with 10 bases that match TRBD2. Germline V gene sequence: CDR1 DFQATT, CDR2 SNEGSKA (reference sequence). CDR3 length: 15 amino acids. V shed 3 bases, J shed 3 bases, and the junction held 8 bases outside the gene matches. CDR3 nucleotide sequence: TGCAGTGCTAGGGACAGACTAGCGGGTTACTACGAGCAGTACTTC. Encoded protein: CSARDRLAGYYEQYF.

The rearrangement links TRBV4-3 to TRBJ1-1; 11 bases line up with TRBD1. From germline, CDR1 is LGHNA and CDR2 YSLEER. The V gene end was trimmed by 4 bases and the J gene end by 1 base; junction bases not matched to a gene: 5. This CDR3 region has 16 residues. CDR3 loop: CASSRGQGGWNTEAFF. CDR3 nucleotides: TGCGCCAGCAGCCGGGGACAGGGGGGTTGGAACACTGAAGCTTTCTTT.

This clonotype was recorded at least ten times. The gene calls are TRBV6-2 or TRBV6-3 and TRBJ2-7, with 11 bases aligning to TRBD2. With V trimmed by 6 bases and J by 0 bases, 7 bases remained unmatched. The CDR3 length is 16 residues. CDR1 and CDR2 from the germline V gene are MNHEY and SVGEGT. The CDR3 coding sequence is TGTGCCAGCAGGAACGGCGGGACTAGCGGCTCCTACGAGCAGTACTTC. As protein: CASRNGGTSGSYEQYF.

Written as DNA, the CDR3 is TGTGCCAGTATGAGTCCGGGACTAGCGGGAGGGCCGATACGCGCAGATACGCAGTATTTT. This gives the protein CASMSPGLAGGPIRADTQYF. This sequence joins TRBV19 and TRBJ2-3; TRBD2 agrees at 16 bases. The CDR3 runs to 20 residues. V shed 7 bases, J shed 4 bases, and the junction held 17 bases outside the gene matches. Germline V CDR1 and CDR2: LNHDA, SQIVND (reference sequence).

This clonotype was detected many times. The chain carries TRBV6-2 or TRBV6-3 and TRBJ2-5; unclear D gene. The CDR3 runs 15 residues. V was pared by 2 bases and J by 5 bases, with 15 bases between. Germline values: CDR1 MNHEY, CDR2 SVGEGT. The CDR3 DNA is TGTGCCAGCAGTTACGGAGAAAGCGCTCCCGAGACCCAGTACTTC. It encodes CASSYGESAPETQYF.

CDR3 residues: CASSSRPSDGLYNEQFF. In DNA form, the CDR3 reads TGTGCCAGCAGCTCCCGACCTAGCGATGGACTGTACAATGAGCAGTTCTTC. The chain couples TRBV9 to TRBJ2-1; perhaps TRBD2 as D (6 bases). CDR1 is SGDLS and CDR2 is YYNGEE in the germline V gene. The CDR3 runs 17 residues. V gave up 4 bases and J gave up 4 bases, with 21 bases separating them.

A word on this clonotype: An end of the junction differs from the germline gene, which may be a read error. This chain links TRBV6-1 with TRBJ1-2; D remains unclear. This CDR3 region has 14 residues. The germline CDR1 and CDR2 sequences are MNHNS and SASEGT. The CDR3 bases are TGTGCCAGCAGTGGCACGTACCACTACTATGGCTACAACTTC. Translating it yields CASSGTYHYYGYNF.

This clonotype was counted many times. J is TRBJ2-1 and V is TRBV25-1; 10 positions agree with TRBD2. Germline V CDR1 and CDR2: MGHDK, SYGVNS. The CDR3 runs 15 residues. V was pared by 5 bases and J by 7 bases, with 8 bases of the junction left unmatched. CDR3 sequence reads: CASSSASGRLNEQFF. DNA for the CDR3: TGTGCCAGCAGTTCCGCTAGCGGGAGACTAAATGAGCAGTTCTTC.

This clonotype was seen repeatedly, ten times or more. The chain's CDR3 is CASSPRPVNYGYTF. The CDR3 nucleotides read TGTGCCAGCAGCCCCCGACCGGTAAACTATGGCTACACCTTC. The genes are TRBV5-4 and TRBJ1-2; D unclear. From germline, CDR1 is SGHNT and CDR2 YYREEE (reference sequence). V was trimmed by 4 bases and J by 2 bases, leaving 12 bases between them. CDR3 size: 14 residues.

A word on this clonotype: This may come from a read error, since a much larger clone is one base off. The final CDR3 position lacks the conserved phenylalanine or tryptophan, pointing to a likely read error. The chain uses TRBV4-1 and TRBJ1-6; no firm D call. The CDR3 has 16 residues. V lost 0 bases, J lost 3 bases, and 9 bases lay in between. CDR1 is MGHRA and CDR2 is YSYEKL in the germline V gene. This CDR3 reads CASSQDAANYNSPLHS. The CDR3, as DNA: TGCGCCAGCAGCCAAGACGCGGCTAACTATAATTCACCCCTCCACTCT.

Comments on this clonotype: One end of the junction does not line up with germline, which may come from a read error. This CDR3 is CAWSVLPGTANNEAFF. The CDR3 DNA is TGTGCCTGGAGTGTACTTCCCGGGACAGCGAACAATGAAGCTTTCTTT. The chain joins TRBV30 to TRBJ1-1; 7 nucleotides match TRBD1. Germline lookup yields CDR1 GTSNPN and CDR2 SVGIG (reference sequence). This CDR3 is built from 16 residues. Full variable domain (remainder filled in from reference TRBV30 and TRBJ1-1): SQTIHQWPATLVQPVGSPLSLECTVEGTSNPNLYWYRQAAGRGLQLLFYSVGIGQISSEVPQNLSASRPQDRQFILSSKKLLLSDSGFYLCAWSVLPGTANNEAFFGQGTRLTVV.

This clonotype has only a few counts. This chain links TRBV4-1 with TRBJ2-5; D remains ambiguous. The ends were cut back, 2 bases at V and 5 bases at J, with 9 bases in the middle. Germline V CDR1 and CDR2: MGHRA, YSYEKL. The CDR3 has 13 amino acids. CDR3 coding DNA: TGCGCCAGCAGCCAATTCACCGGGGAGACCCAGTACTTC. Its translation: CASSQFTGETQYF.

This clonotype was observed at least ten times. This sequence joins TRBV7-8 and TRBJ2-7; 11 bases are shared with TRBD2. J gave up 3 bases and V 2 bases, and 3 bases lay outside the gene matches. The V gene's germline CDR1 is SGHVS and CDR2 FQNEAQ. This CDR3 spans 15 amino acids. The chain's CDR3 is CASSLRTSGSYEQYF. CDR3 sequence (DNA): TGTGCCAGCAGCTTAAGAACTAGCGGGAGCTACGAGCAGTACTTC.

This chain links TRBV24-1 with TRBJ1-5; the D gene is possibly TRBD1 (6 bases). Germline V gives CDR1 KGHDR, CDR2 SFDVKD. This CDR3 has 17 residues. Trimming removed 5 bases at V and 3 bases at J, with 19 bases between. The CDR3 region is CATSASDRDIANQPQHF. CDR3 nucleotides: TGTGCCACCAGTGCCTCAGACCGGGACATCGCCAATCAGCCCCAGCATTTT.

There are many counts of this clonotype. CDR3 DNA sequence: TGTGCCAGCAGTTTATCGGATCAGCCCCAGCATTTT. This encodes CASSLSDQPQHF. V and J are TRBV28 and TRBJ1-5; the D is unclear. Trimming took 1 base from V and 5 from J, leaving 3 bases between them. The CDR3 sequence is 12 residues long. Looked up from germline, CDR1 is MDHEN and CDR2 is SYDVKM.

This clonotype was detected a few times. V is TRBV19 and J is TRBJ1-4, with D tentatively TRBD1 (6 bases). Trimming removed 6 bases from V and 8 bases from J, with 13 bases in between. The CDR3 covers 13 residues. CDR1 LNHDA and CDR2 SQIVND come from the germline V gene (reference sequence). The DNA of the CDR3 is TGTGCCAGTAGGACAGGCTCCGACGAAAAACTGTTTTTT. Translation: CASRTGSDEKLFF.

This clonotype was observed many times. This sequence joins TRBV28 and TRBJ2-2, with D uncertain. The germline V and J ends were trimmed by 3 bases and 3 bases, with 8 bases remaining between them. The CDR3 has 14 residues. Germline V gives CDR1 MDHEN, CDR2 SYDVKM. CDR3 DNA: TGTGCCAGCAGTTTTCCTAGATACACCGGGGAGCTGTTTTTT. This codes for CASSFPRYTGELFF.